The 10 T cell receptor beta chains reported below all come from one sample, sequenced in a study of T-cell memory formation after mild COVID-19. TCRdb recomputed calls from the 5' RACE reads with MiXCR, one row per CDR3 protein. The table has tens of thousands of distinct CDR3 sequences, around 10% seen once. Material: PBMCs or a T cell subset sorted from them (not recorded which). These receptors came from a man aged 18 to 35 who had mild COVID-19 (a few samples of this study predate the infection). Cell type and time point are not known.

There are a few counts of this clonotype. The chain employs TRBV6-6 and TRBJ1-5, with D tentatively TRBD1 (5 bases). This CDR3 is built from 16 residues. V was pared by 4 bases and J by 5 bases, with 18 bases between. Germline CDR1 and CDR2: MNHNY and SVGAGI (reference sequence). This chain's CDR3 is CASSLALGGGYQPQHF. The CDR3 nucleotides read TGTGCCAGCAGTTTGGCCCTGGGGGGAGGGTATCAGCCCCAGCATTTT.

This clonotype showed up many times. The V call is TRBV6-5, the J call TRBJ1-1; TRBD1 aligns across 8 bases. The CDR3 contains 13 residues. With 6 bases clipped from V and 7 bases from J, the junction kept 7 bases outside the gene matches. Germline values: CDR1 MNHEY, CDR2 SVGAGI. The CDR3 sequence: CASSYNRGNEAFF. The CDR3 nucleotides are TGTGCCAGCAGCTACAACAGGGGGAATGAAGCTTTCTTT.

The rearrangement joins TRBV7-2 to TRBJ2-3; 10 bases are shared with TRBD1. V trimming: 7 bases; J trimming: 4 bases; junction bases outside the gene matches: 8. Germline loops: CDR1 SGHTA, CDR2 FQGNSA. The CDR3 totals 15 residues. The CDR3 here is CASNADRGLADTQYF. CDR3 coding DNA: TGTGCCAGCAACGCGGACAGGGGGTTGGCAGATACGCAGTATTTT.

V gene TRBV5-1 combines with J gene TRBJ2-1; D might be TRBD1 or TRBD2, each matching 5 bases. Germline loops: CDR1 SGHRS, CDR2 YFSETQ. The germline V and J ends were trimmed by 0 bases and 2 bases, with 6 bases remaining between them. This CDR3 has 14 amino acids. The chain's CDR3 is CASSLEGPYNEQFF. CDR3 DNA sequence: TGCGCCAGCAGCTTGGAGGGACCCTACAATGAGCAGTTCTTC.

This clonotype was observed many times. The V gene is TRBV9, the J gene TRBJ2-1; D call uncertain. CDR1 is SGDLS and CDR2 is YYNGEE in the germline V gene. This CDR3 is built from 16 residues. The V gene lost 3 bases and the J gene lost 1 base, with 14 bases spanning the gap. The CDR3 reads CASSGGTVRSYNEQFF. The CDR3 DNA sequence: TGTGCCAGCAGCGGTGGTACCGTGCGGTCCTACAATGAGCAGTTCTTC.

This clonotype was counted many times. The chain combines TRBV9 with TRBJ1-2, with 7 bases that match TRBD1. This CDR3 region has 13 residues. Per the germline V gene, CDR1 is SGDLS and CDR2 is YYNGEE. V was pared by 4 bases and J by 2 bases, with 2 bases of the junction left unmatched. The DNA for the CDR3 is TGTGCCAGCAGCCCGGACAGGAACTATGGCTACACCTTC. It encodes CASSPDRNYGYTF.

This clonotype is medium-sized. This chain links TRBV7-6 with TRBJ2-3, with D hard to call. CDR1 and CDR2 (germline): SGHVS, FNYEAQ. CDR3 length equals 13 residues. The V end lost 0 bases, the J end lost 0 bases, and 1 base lay between the germline ends. The CDR3 sequence is CASSLASTDTQYF. As DNA, the CDR3 is TGTGCCAGCAGCTTAGCTAGCACAGATACGCAGTATTTT.

This clonotype occurred many times. The chain recombines TRBV2 with TRBJ2-3; perhaps TRBD2 as D (6 bases). This CDR3 is built from 16 residues. The V gene lost 1 base and the J gene lost 0 bases, with 11 bases spanning the gap. The germline CDR1 and CDR2 sequences are SNHLY and FYNNEI. The CDR3 is CASSEGRGSSTDTQYF. The CDR3 nucleotides are TGTGCCAGCAGTGAAGGACGGGGGTCAAGCACAGATACGCAGTATTTT.

The chain has TRBV5-1 and TRBJ2-7; D is perhaps TRBD1 (6 bases). Germline lookup yields CDR1 SGHRS and CDR2 YFSETQ. With 0 bases removed from V and 0 bases from J, the gap between germline ends came to 10 bases. The CDR3 is 15 amino acids. The CDR3 nucleotides read TGCGCCAGCAGCTTGGTTTGGGGGCCCTCCTACGAGCAGTACTTC. Translated, it gives CASSLVWGPSYEQYF.

This clonotype was picked up one time. One base away lies a much larger clone, so this may be a sequencing read error. The chain uses TRBV20-1 and TRBJ2-7; perhaps TRBD1 as D (6 bases). The CDR3 consists of 13 residues. Looked up from germline, CDR1 is DFQATT and CDR2 is SNEGSKA (reference sequence). The CDR3 loop reads CSAREGGSYKQYF. DNA for the CDR3: TGCAGTGCTAGGGAAGGGGGATCCTACAAGCAGTACTTC.